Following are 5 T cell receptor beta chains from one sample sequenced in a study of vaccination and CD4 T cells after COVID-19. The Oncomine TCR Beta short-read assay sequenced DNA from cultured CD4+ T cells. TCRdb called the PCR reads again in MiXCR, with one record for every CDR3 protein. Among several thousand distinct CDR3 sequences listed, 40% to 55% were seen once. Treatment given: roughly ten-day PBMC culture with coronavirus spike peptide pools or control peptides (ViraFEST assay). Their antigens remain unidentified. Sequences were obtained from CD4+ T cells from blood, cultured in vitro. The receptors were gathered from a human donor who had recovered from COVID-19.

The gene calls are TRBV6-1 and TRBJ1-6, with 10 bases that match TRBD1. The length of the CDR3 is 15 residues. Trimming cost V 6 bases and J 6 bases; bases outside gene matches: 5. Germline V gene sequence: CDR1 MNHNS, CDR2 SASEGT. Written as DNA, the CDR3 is TGTGCCAGCAGGACGGGACAGGGGTTTAATTCACCCCTCCACTTT. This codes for CASRTGQGFNSPLHF.

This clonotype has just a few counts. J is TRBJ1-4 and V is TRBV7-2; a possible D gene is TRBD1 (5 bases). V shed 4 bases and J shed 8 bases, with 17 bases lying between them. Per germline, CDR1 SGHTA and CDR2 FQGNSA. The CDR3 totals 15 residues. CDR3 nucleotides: TGTGCCAGCAGCTATAGACAGACTACGGGGGAAAAACTGTTTTTT. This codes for CASSYRQTTGEKLFF.

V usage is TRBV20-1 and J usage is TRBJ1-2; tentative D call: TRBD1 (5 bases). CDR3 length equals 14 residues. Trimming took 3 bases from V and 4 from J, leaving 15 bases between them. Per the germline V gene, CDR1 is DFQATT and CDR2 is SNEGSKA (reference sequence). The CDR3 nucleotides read TGCAGTGCTAGTAATAGGAGACAGTTCTATGGCTACACCTTC. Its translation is CSASNRRQFYGYTF.

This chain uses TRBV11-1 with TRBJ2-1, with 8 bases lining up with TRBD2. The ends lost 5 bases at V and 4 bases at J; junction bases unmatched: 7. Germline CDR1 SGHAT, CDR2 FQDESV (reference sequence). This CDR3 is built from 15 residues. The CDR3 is CASSDGAGAYNEQFF. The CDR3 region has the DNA TGTGCCAGCAGCGACGGAGCGGGGGCATACAATGAGCAGTTCTTC.

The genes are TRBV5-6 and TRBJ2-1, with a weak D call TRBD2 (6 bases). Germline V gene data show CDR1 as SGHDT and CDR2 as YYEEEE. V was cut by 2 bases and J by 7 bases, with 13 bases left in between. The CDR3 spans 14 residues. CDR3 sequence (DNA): TGTGCCAGCAGCTTAACCGGGACTTGGAATGAGCAGTTCTTC. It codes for CASSLTGTWNEQFF.